A few counts support the clone carrying this T cell receptor (beta chain). What it recognizes is unknown. The junction and the germline gene differ at one end; a read error may be behind it. Some clones are missing from TCRdb's copy, which holds only in-frame ones; the method was immunoSEQ multiplex PCR. The data hold about 100,000 clones, with over 75% observed a single time. TCRs were sequenced from a few patients responding to pembrolizumab. The data are from a study of PD-1 blockade in mismatch repair-deficient tumors. Findings and limits, study-wide: Tumor-resident clones, often absent from pretreatment blood, expanded after pembrolizumab and then contracted.

Germline V lookup: CDR1 SSHAT, CDR2 FNYEAQ (reference sequence). This CDR3 is 13 amino acids long. This TCR came from an adult with mismatch repair-deficient cancer. The source was peripheral blood, collected roughly 36 weeks after starting pembrolizumab. The chain links TRBV7-7 to TRBJ2-7, with 7 nucleotides matching TRBD1. CDR3 nucleotides: TGTGCTAGCAGCCGAGACAGGGACCACGAGCAGTACTTC. Amino acid sequence: CASSRDRDHEQYF.